This T cell receptor (beta chain) was recorded in a study of graft-versus-host responses after intestinal transplantation. Study in general: Tacrolimus plus steroids were given to all recipients for two to three years, preceded by anti-thymocyte globulin induction.

In regard to this clone: Its antigen is undetermined.

The CDR3 is 13 residues long. The germline V gene has CDR1 SGHVS and CDR2 FNYEAQ. V lost 5 bases to trimming and J lost 9 bases, with 14 bases between them. Profiled with immunoSEQ multiplex PCR; TCRdb holds only in-frame clones, not every one. The sample consists of approximately 25,000 clones, roughly four fifths of them appearing once. Sequenced here: unstimulated CD8+ T cells sorted from spleen or lymph node cells, sampled before transplant. V is TRBV7-6 and J is TRBJ2-4, with D possibly TRBD1 on 6 matching bases. The TCR was taken from a human donor who was the organ donor for an intestinal transplant. This chain's CDR3 is CASSPQGLTIQYF. CDR3 sequence (DNA): TGTGCCAGCAGCCCCCAGGGGTTAACCATTCAGTACTTC.